Each of the 32 T cell receptor beta chains below was sequenced from the same sample in a study of early T cells in non-severe SARS-CoV-2 infection. MiXCR, applied by TCRdb to the 5' RACE reads, yields one record per CDR3 protein. The sample holds more than 35,000 distinct CDR3 sequences; roughly 4% are singletons and the top ten take more than 8.5%. The sequenced sample consisted of whole blood. These receptors were collected from an adult who was a healthcare worker with PCR-confirmed SARS-CoV-2 infection or an uninfected control (not recorded which).

This rearrangement joins TRBV28 to TRBJ2-5, with TRBD2 matching over 10 bases. Germline values: CDR1 MDHEN, CDR2 SYDVKM. J was trimmed by 3 bases and V by 6 bases; bases with no gene match: 13. The CDR3 loop spans 17 amino acids. The CDR3 coding sequence is TGTGCCAGCAGGGATTCTAGCGGGAGACAGGGGAAAGAGACCCAGTACTTC. This codes for CASRDSSGRQGKETQYF.

This clonotype was detected ten times or more. The rearrangement uses TRBV4-2 and TRBJ2-1, with TRBD2 identical over 11 bases. The J segment lost 15 bases and the V segment lost 0 bases, leaving 7 bases of the junction unmatched. The length of the CDR3 is 14 residues. CDR1 and CDR2 from the germline V gene are LGHNA and YNFKEQ. Here the CDR3 reads CASSQDLSGRALFF. Written as DNA, the CDR3 is TGTGCCAGCAGCCAAGATCTTAGCGGGAGGGCTCTGTTCTTC.

This clonotype occurred many times. This chain connects TRBV24-1 to TRBJ2-1; the match to TRBD2 covers 11 bases. The CDR3 is made up of 15 amino acids. CDR1 and CDR2 from the germline V gene are KGHDR and SFDVKD. The V gene end was trimmed by 9 bases and the J gene end by 6 bases; junction bases not matched to a gene: 9. The CDR3 DNA follows: TGTGCCACCGAGGGGATAGCGGGGGGGATCAATGAGCAGTTCTTC. Translation: CATEGIAGGINEQFF.

This chain links TRBV24-1 with TRBJ2-1; D unresolved. The germline CDR1 and CDR2 sequences are KGHDR and SFDVKD. The germline V and J ends were trimmed by 1 base and 8 bases, with 8 bases remaining between them. The CDR3 sequence is 13 residues long. CDR3 in DNA: TGTGCCACCAGTGATTTAAGGATCCATGAGCAGTTCTTC. Its translation: CATSDLRIHEQFF.

This clonotype was seen at least ten times. V gene TRBV6-2 or TRBV6-3 combines with J gene TRBJ2-2; D might be TRBD2 (6 bases). The CDR3 runs 16 residues. Trimming took off 2 bases at V and 8 bases at J, with 18 bases between the two ends. Germline CDR1 MNHEY, CDR2 SVGEGT. CDR3 nucleotide sequence: TGTGCCAGCAGTTACGAGGGAGGAAGCGTGGTTGGGGAGCTGTTTTTT. Its protein product is CASSYEGGSVVGELFF.

This clonotype was seen many times. The chain carries TRBV9 and TRBJ2-1; no clear D. From germline, CDR1 is SGDLS and CDR2 YYNGEE. Between the trimmed V and J ends, which lost 0 bases and 0 bases, there was a span of 4 bases. The CDR3 runs to 14 residues. The CDR3 coding sequence is TGTGCCAGCAGCGTAGGGGGCTCCTACAATGAGCAGTTCTTC. This codes for CASSVGGSYNEQFF.

V and J are TRBV27 and TRBJ2-2; D ambiguous. Trimming stripped 6 bases from V and 6 bases from J, with 11 bases between. The CDR3 loop spans 13 amino acids. Germline CDR1 is MNHEY and CDR2 is SMNVEV (reference sequence). The CDR3 coding sequence is TGTGCCAGCAGCAGATCTAAGTCCGGGGAGCTGTTTTTT. This codes for CASSRSKSGELFF.

This clonotype has ten or more counts. The chain carries TRBV12-3 or TRBV12-4 and TRBJ2-7, with 11 bases lining up with TRBD2. CDR3 length: 15 residues. Germline trimming cut 3 bases from V and 6 bases from J; bases unmatched to any gene: 7. The CDR3 nucleotides are TGTGCCAGCAGTTTTACTAGCGGGAGATTTGGCGAGCAGTACTTC. Translation: CASSFTSGRFGEQYF.

This clonotype was seen a handful of times. The J gene is TRBJ1-2, the V gene TRBV20-1; TRBD1 is a possible D gene (6 bases). This CDR3 spans 14 amino acids. In germline, CDR1 is DFQATT, CDR2 SNEGSKA (reference sequence). CDR3: CSYPGGREGDGYTF. CDR3 nucleotide sequence: TGCAGCTACCCGGGGGGCAGGGAGGGAGATGGCTACACCTTC.

The gene calls are TRBV9 and TRBJ2-3; D gene unclear. V lost 4 bases and J lost 0, with 12 bases in between. The CDR3 has 15 amino acids. Per germline, CDR1 SGDLS and CDR2 YYNGEE. CDR3 in amino acids: CASSRGDTSTDTQYF. DNA of the CDR3: TGTGCCAGCAGCAGAGGAGATACTAGCACAGATACGCAGTATTTT.

This clonotype was seen ten or more times. The chain links TRBV28 to TRBJ1-2, with TRBD1 identical over 8 bases. With 7 bases clipped from V and 8 bases from J, the junction kept 9 bases outside the gene matches. This CDR3 has 13 residues. The germline V gene has CDR1 MDHEN and CDR2 SYDVKM. The CDR3 spells CASTMTGDPGYTF. CDR3 coding DNA: TGTGCCAGCACCATGACAGGGGATCCGGGCTACACCTTC.

The table lists this clonotype with a count of one. The chain uses TRBV28 and TRBJ1-1; D unresolved. Germline CDR1 and CDR2: MDHEN and SYDVKM. The length of the CDR3 is 13 residues. V lost 5 bases to trimming and J lost 0 bases, with 7 bases between them. CDR3 in amino acids: CASSSHMNTEAFF. DNA for the CDR3: TGTGCCAGCAGTAGTCACATGAACACTGAAGCTTTCTTT. The full variable domain, in which reference TRBV28 and TRBJ1-1 provide the parts outside the CDR3, is DVKVTQSSRYLVKRTGEKVFLECVQDMDHENMFWYRQDPGLGLRLIYFSYDVKMKEKGDIPEGYSVSREKKERFSLILESASTNQTSMYLCASSSHMNTEAFFGQGTRLTVV.

This clonotype was detected many times. The rearrangement joins TRBV27 to TRBJ1-1; 8 nucleotides agree with TRBD1. The CDR3 is made up of 15 amino acids. Trimming took 5 bases from V and 8 from J; bases not matched to a gene: 13. Germline V lookup: CDR1 MNHEY, CDR2 SMNVEV (reference sequence). Here the CDR3 DNA reads TGTGCCAGCAGTCCAGGACAGGGCCGAAGAGGAGAAGCTTTCTTT. Protein product: CASSPGQGRRGEAFF.

This clonotype was found many times. This CDR3 is CASSSTGYGEQYF. CDR3 DNA: TGTGCCAGCAGTTCAACAGGGTATGGCGAGCAGTACTTC. The chain is built from TRBV7-2 and TRBJ2-7, with D possibly being TRBD1 (6 bases). The V gene's germline CDR1 is SGHTA and CDR2 FQGNSA. The V end was cut by 6 bases, the J end by 6 bases, with 15 bases between. This CDR3 comprises 13 residues.

This clonotype was recorded at least ten times. This rearrangement joins TRBV10-3 to TRBJ1-1; 8 bases line up with TRBD1. Germline CDR1 reads ENHRY; CDR2 reads SYGVKD. V gave up 4 bases and J gave up 1 base; unmatched junction bases: 8. The CDR3 runs 16 residues. The CDR3 is CAISGGQGSSNTEAFF. CDR3 nucleotide sequence: TGTGCCATCAGTGGCGGACAGGGAAGCTCGAACACTGAAGCTTTCTTT.

In its sample, this clonotype was seen a few times. The chain recombines TRBV7-2 with TRBJ2-3; TRBD2 matches 7 bases. V gave up 0 bases and J gave up 1 base; unmatched junction bases: 1. CDR3 size: 15 residues. Germline CDR1 SGHTA, CDR2 FQGNSA. CDR3 in amino acids: CASSLAGGRTDTQYF. The DNA for the CDR3 is TGTGCCAGCAGCTTAGCGGGAGGGCGCACAGATACGCAGTATTTT.

This clonotype was counted at least ten times. The rearrangement uses TRBV12-3 or TRBV12-4 and TRBJ2-7; TRBD1 matches at 7 bases. Unmatched junction bases numbered 9, after V lost 7 bases and J lost 0 bases. This CDR3 has 15 amino acids. The CDR3 spells CASTQRQGGSYEQYF. The CDR3 DNA follows: TGTGCCAGCACCCAACGACAGGGTGGCTCCTACGAGCAGTACTTC.

This clonotype was picked up many times. The V gene is TRBV20-1, the J gene TRBJ2-5; 13 positions agree with TRBD2. J gave up 4 bases and V 4 bases, and 18 bases lay outside the gene matches. Germline V gene lookup returns CDR1 DFQATT and CDR2 SNEGSKA (reference sequence). The CDR3 is 19 amino acids. The CDR3, as DNA: TGCAGTGCTAACAAACCCGGGACTAGCGGGACGAGCCGTCGAGAGACCCAGTACTTC. Translated: CSANKPGTSGTSRRETQYF.

The chain has TRBV18 and TRBJ2-1; TRBD1 matches at 9 bases. V dropped 0 bases and J dropped 10; count of bases not matched to a gene: 7. The CDR3 runs to 15 residues. The V gene's germline CDR1 is KGHSH and CDR2 LQKENI. CDR3 in DNA: TGTGCCAGCTCACCACCGGGACAGGGTTCCAGGGAGCAGTTCTTC. Translated, it gives CASSPPGQGSREQFF.

This clonotype was seen ten or more times. This chain links TRBV4-2 with TRBJ1-1; unclear D gene. V was clipped by 0 bases and J by 1 base, with 9 bases between them. The CDR3 consists of 15 residues. CDR1 and CDR2 from the germline V gene are LGHNA and YNFKEQ. Written as DNA, the CDR3 is TGTGCCAGCAGCCAAGAGTTGGGTGGGAACACTGAAGCTTTCTTT. Protein: CASSQELGGNTEAFF.

This clonotype is medium-sized within its sample. The chain employs TRBV29-1 and TRBJ2-1, with no clear D. This CDR3 is 10 amino acids long. Between the trimmed V and J ends, which lost 7 bases and 3 bases, there was a span of 4 bases. Germline V gene sequence: CDR1 SQVTM, CDR2 ANQGSEA. DNA of the CDR3: TGCAGCGCTCGCTACAATGAGCAGTTCTTC. This gives the protein CSARYNEQFF.

This clonotype was seen many times. The gene calls are TRBV7-9 and TRBJ2-3; TRBD2 agrees at 10 bases. Germline trimming cut 6 bases from V and 4 bases from J; bases unmatched to any gene: 19. Germline CDR1 is SEHNR and CDR2 is FQNEAQ (reference sequence). There are 19 residues in the CDR3. The CDR3 DNA reads TGTGCCAGCAGGAAAATAGCGGGAGGACGACATATCCGACCAGATACGCAGTATTTT. It translates to CASRKIAGGRHIRPDTQYF. Based on the CDR3 plus reference TRBV7-9 and TRBJ2-3, the full variable domain is DTGVSQNPRHKITKRGQNVTFRCDPISEHNRLYWYRQTLGQGPEFLTYFQNEAQLEKSRLLSDRFSAERPKGSFSTLEIQRTEQGDSAMYLCASRKIAGGRHIRPDTQYFGPGTRLTVL.

This clonotype was counted ten times or more. The rearrangement uses TRBV4-2 and TRBJ2-5, with D tentatively TRBD1 or TRBD2 (5 bases each). The CDR3 is made up of 15 amino acids. Trimming removed 4 bases from V and 5 bases from J, with 17 bases in between. The germline CDR1 and CDR2 sequences are LGHNA and YNFKEQ. The CDR3 loop reads CASSPFSGDEETQYF. CDR3 coding DNA: TGTGCCAGCAGCCCGTTCTCCGGGGACGAGGAGACCCAGTACTTC.

This clonotype was counted between two and nine times. This chain joins TRBV7-2 and TRBJ2-5, with TRBD2 as a possible D gene (6 bases). Germline V gives CDR1 SGHTA, CDR2 FQGNSA. CDR3 length equals 14 residues. The V end was cut by 0 bases, the J end by 4 bases, with 9 bases between. The CDR3 is CASSLAGGLETQYF. The CDR3, as DNA: TGTGCCAGCAGCTTAGCGGGAGGCTTAGAGACCCAGTACTTC.

At least ten counts were recorded for this clonotype. The genes are TRBV7-2 and TRBJ1-3, with D possibly being TRBD1 (6 bases). Germline-derived CDR1 and CDR2 are SGHTA and FQGNSA. Trimming left V 4 bases short and J 8 bases short, with 12 bases between. The CDR3 runs 13 residues. DNA for the CDR3: TGTGCCAGCAGCTACCAGGACAGAGACACCATATATTTT. It specifies CASSYQDRDTIYF.

Only a few counts were recorded for this clonotype. The chain is built from TRBV6-5 and TRBJ2-1; possible D gene TRBD2, 5 bases. CDR1 is MNHEY, CDR2 SVGAGI, per germline. Trimming cost V 2 bases and J 0 bases, with 11 bases left between them. This CDR3 has 16 amino acids. The CDR3 DNA reads TGTGCCAGCAGTTACAGCGGTTTGAGCTCCTACAATGAGCAGTTCTTC. As protein: CASSYSGLSSYNEQFF.

This clonotype was counted ten times or more. The chain recombines TRBV6-2 or TRBV6-3 with TRBJ2-5; D is uncertain. This CDR3 has 11 residues. Trimming cost V 8 bases and J 7 bases, with 11 bases left between them. The germline V gene encodes CDR1 MNHEY and CDR2 SVGEGT. This CDR3 is CASGSLGTQYF. The CDR3 nucleotides read TGTGCCAGCGGATCTTTGGGGACCCAGTACTTC.

This clonotype was recorded at least ten times. V and J are TRBV7-9 and TRBJ2-2; D is unresolved. CDR1 SEHNR and CDR2 FQNEAQ come from the germline V gene (reference sequence). The CDR3 is made up of 14 amino acids. V was pared by 5 bases and J by 1 base, with 8 bases between. This chain's CDR3 is CASSPHRNTGELFF. The CDR3 nucleotides are TGTGCCAGCAGCCCCCACCGGAACACCGGGGAGCTGTTTTTT.

This clonotype was observed a few times. CDR3 residues: CASRDLAGFPYEQYF. CDR3 DNA: TGTGCCAGCAGGGATCTAGCGGGATTTCCCTACGAGCAGTACTTC. This chain links TRBV2 with TRBJ2-7, with 9 bases lining up with TRBD2. This CDR3 has 15 amino acids. Germline V gene data show CDR1 as SNHLY and CDR2 as FYNNEI. The junction had 8 bases not matched to a gene; V was cut back by 6 bases and J by 2 bases. Together with reference TRBV2 and TRBJ2-7, the CDR3 gives the full variable domain: EPEVTQTPSHQVTQMGQEVILRCVPISNHLYFYWYRQILGQKVEFLVSFYNNEISEKSEIFDDQFSVERPDGSNFTLKIRSTKLEDSAMYFCASRDLAGFPYEQYFGPGTRLTVT.

V and J are TRBV6-5 and TRBJ2-2, with 13 bases aligning to TRBD2. V lost 0 bases to trimming and J lost 2 bases; unmatched junction nucleotides: 3. This CDR3 spans 18 amino acids. Per the germline V gene, CDR1 is MNHEY and CDR2 is SVGAGI. CDR3 sequence: CASSYSGLAGSNTGELFF. CDR3 bases: TGTGCCAGCAGTTACTCGGGACTAGCGGGAAGCAACACCGGGGAGCTGTTTTTT.

This clonotype was counted at least ten times. The CDR3 DNA follows: TGCGCCAGCAGCCAAGGGTCAGGGATGCCCGGGGAGCTGTTTTTT. The encoded protein is CASSQGSGMPGELFF. This chain links TRBV4-3 with TRBJ2-2, with D possibly matching TRBD1 (5 bases). This CDR3 has 15 amino acids. CDR1 is LGHNA and CDR2 is YSLEER in the germline V gene. Trimming took off 1 base at V and 6 bases at J, with 12 bases between the two ends.

This clonotype came up many times. The chain links TRBV4-1 to TRBJ2-2, with 8 positions matching TRBD2. The germline gives CDR1 MGHRA, CDR2 YSYEKL. The J segment lost 5 bases and the V segment lost 2 bases, leaving 19 bases of the junction unmatched. The CDR3 runs 20 residues. In DNA form, the CDR3 reads TGCGCCAGCAGCCAATCCTTGACAGCGGGAGTCTCATTAGGGACCGGGGAGCTGTTTTTT. As protein: CASSQSLTAGVSLGTGELFF.